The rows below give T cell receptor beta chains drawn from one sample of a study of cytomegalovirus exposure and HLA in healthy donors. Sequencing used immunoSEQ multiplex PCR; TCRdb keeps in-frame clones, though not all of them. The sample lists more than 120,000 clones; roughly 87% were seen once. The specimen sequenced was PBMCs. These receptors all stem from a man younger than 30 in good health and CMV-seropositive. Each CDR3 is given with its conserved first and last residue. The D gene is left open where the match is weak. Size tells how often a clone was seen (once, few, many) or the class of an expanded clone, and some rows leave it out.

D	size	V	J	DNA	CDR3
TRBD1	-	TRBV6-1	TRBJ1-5	TGTGCCAGCAGTGAAATTCTCAGGGGGCCCCCTTATAGCAATCAGCCCCAGCATTTT	CASSEILRGPPYSNQPQHF
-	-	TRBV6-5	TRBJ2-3	TGTGCCAGCAGTTGGCTCCGTACCCGGGGAGATACGCAGTATTTT	CASSWLRTRGDTQYF
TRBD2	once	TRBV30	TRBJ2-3	TGTGCCTGGAGTGTTTCGGGACTAGTAGTAGATACGCAGTATTTT	CAWSVSGLVVDTQYF
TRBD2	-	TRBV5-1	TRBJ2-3	TGCGCCAGCAGCTTGGAAAGCGGGGAGAAAGATACGCAGTATTTT	CASSLESGEKDTQYF
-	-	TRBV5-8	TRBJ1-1	TGTGCCAGCAGCTTGGACCCAGAAACTGAAGCTTTCTTT	CASSLDPETEAFF
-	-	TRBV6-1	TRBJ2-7	TGTGCCAGCAGACTGACAGGCTACGAGCAGTACTTC	CASRLTGYEQYF
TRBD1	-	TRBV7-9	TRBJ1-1	TGTGCCAGCAGCTGGACAGGGGACACTGAAGCTTTCTTT	CASSWTGDTEAFF
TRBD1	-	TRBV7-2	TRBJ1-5	TGTGCCAGCGACCAGACAGGGGCGGGTAGCAATCAGCCCCAGCATTTT	CASDQTGAGSNQPQHF
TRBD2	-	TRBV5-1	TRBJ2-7	TGCGCCAGCAGACCAACTAGCGGGGTATCCTACGAGCAGTACTTC	CASRPTSGVSYEQYF
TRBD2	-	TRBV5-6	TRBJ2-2	TGTGCCAGCAGCTTTACGGGAGGAGTCACCGGGGAGCTGTTTTTT	CASSFTGGVTGELFF
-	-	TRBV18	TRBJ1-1	TGTGCCAGCTCACCAGTAATCGCTGAAGCTTTCTTT	CASSPVIAEAFF
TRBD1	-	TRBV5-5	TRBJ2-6	TGTGCCAGCAGCTTGGTTCCAGGGGGACAGGGGGCTGGGGCCAACGTCCTGACTTTC	CASSLVPGGQGAGANVLTF
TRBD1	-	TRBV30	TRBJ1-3	TGTGCCTGGAGTAAGGGGACAGGGGGCGACACCATATATTTT	CAWSKGTGGDTIYF
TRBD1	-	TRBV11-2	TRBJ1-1	TGTGCCAGCAGCTCGACGGACAGGGTGGGCACTGAAGCTTTCTTT	CASSSTDRVGTEAFF
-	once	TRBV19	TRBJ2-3	TGTGCCAGTTCACAACAGTCTAGCACAGATACGCAGTATTTT	CASSQQSSTDTQYF
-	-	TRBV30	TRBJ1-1	TGTGCCTGGCAGGGGCAATACACTGAAGCTTTCTTT	CAWQGQYTEAFF
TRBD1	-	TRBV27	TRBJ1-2	TGTGCCAGCAGTTGGGGCAGGGGGCAAGGCTACACCTTC	CASSWGRGQGYTF
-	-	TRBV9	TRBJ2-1	TGTGCCAGCAGCCTCCAGGGTGAGCAGTTCTTC	CASSLQGEQFF
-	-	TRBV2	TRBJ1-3	TGTGCCAGCAGTGAAGAAGCCAACCTCGCCGGAAACACCATATATTTT	CASSEEANLAGNTIYF
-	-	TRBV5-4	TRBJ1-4	TGTGCCAGCAGCTTCCGGACAGAAAAAAAACTGTTTTTT	CASSFRTEKKLFF
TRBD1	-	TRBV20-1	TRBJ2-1	TGCAGTGCTGTGCCCCGGGACAGGGAGTTCTTC	CSAVPRDREFF
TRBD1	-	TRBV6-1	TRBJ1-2	TGTGCCAGCAGTGAAGCTGGGACAGTCTATGGCTACACCTTC	CASSEAGTVYGYTF
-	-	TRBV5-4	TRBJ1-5	TGTGCCAGCAGCTCCGGGAATCAGCCCCAGCATTTT	CASSSGNQPQHF
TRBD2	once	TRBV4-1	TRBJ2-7	TGCGCCAGCAGCCAGCCTCGGGAGGGGAACTACGAGCAGTACTTC	CASSQPREGNYEQYF
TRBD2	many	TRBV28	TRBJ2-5	TGTGCCAGCAGTTTAGTACTAGCGGACCAAGAGACCCAGTACTTC	CASSLVLADQETQYF
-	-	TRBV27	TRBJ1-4	TGTGCCAGCTCCCGGTGGAGGGGTACTGAAAAACTGTTTTTT	CASSRWRGTEKLFF
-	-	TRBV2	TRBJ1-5	TGTGCCAGCAGGTACCGGGTGGGAGGCAATCAGCCCCAGCATTTT	CASRYRVGGNQPQHF
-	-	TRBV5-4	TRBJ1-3	TGTGCCAGCAGCCAGGGTATGACTGGAAACACCATATATTTT	CASSQGMTGNTIYF
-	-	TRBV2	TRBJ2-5	TGTGCCACCATAGCGGAGCCGTACCAAGAGACCCAGTACTTC	CATIAEPYQETQYF
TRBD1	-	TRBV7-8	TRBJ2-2	TGTGCCAGCAGCTTCGGGACAGGTCTGACCGGGGAGCTGTTTTTT	CASSFGTGLTGELFF
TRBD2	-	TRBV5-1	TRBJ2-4	TGCGCCAGCAGCTTACCGACTAGCGGGAGGCCACTAGCCAAAAACATTCAGTACTTC	CASSLPTSGRPLAKNIQYF
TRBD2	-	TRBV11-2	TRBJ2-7	TGTGCCAGCAGCTTAGAGGGGACTAGCGGATCCTACGAGCAGTACTTC	CASSLEGTSGSYEQYF
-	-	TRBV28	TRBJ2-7	TGTGCCAGCAGTTCCCTAAGCGGCGAGCAGTACTTC	CASSSLSGEQYF
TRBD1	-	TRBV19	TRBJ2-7	TGTGCCAGTAGTATTAAAGGACAGGGGGCCTACGAGCAGTACTTC	CASSIKGQGAYEQYF
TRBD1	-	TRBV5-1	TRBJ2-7	TGCGCCAGCAGCTGGGACAGGGTGAGCGAGCAGTACTTC	CASSWDRVSEQYF
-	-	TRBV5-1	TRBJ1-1	TGCGCCAGCAGCTTGGGGAGGTCCCACACTGAAGCTTTCTTT	CASSLGRSHTEAFF
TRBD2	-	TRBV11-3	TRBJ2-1	TGTGCCAGCAGTTTAGCTAGCGGGAGGGTCAATGAGCAGTTCTTC	CASSLASGRVNEQFF
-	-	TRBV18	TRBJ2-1	TGTGCCAGCTCACCACCGTTTTCTAGCTCGGGCAATGAGCAGTTCTTC	CASSPPFSSSGNEQFF
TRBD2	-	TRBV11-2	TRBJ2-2	TGTGCCAGCAGTTCTCTAGCGGGGGACACCGGGGAGCTGTTTTTT	CASSSLAGDTGELFF
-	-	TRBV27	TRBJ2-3	TGTGCCAGCAGCCGGGACTTTTTGGACACAGATACGCAGTATTTT	CASSRDFLDTDTQYF
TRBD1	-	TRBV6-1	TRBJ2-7	TGTGCCAGCAATAGGGACAGCAACTACGAGCAGTACTTC	CASNRDSNYEQYF
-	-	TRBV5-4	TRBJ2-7	TGTGCCAGCAGCTTAGTCGATGGGAGCTCCTACGAGCAGTACTTC	CASSLVDGSSYEQYF